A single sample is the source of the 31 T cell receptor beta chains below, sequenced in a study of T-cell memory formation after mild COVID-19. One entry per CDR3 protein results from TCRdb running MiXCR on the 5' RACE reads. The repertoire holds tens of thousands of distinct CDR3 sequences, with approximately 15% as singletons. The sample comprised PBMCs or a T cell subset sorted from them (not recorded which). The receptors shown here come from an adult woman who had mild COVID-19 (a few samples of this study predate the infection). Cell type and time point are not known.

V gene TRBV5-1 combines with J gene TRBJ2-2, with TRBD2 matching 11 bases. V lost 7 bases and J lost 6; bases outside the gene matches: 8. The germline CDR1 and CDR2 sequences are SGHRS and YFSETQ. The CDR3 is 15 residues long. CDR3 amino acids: CASRVTSGSAGELFF. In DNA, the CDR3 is TGCGCCAGCCGCGTTACTAGCGGGAGTGCCGGGGAGCTGTTTTTT.

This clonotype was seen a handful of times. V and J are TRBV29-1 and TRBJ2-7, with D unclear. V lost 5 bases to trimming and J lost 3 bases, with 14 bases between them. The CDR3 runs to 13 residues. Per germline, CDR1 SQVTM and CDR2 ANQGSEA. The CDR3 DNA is TGCAGCGTTCGCTGGAACAGCCACTACGAGCAGTACTTC. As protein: CSVRWNSHYEQYF.

CDR3 sequence (DNA): TGCGCCAGCAGCTTGGGGGTTAGGGGGGCCACAGATACGCAGTATTTT. It is translated as CASSLGVRGATDTQYF. V and J are TRBV5-1 and TRBJ2-3; D assignment may be TRBD1 or TRBD2 (6 bases each). The CDR3 has 16 amino acids. CDR1 and CDR2 from the germline V gene are SGHRS and YFSETQ. The V end was cut by 0 bases, the J end by 2 bases, with 13 bases between.

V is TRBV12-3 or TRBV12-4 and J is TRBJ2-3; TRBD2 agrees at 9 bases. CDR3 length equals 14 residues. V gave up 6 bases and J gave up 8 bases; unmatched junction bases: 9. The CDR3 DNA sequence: TGTGCCAGCAGCCTTCTAGCGGGGCCCCTTACGCAGTATTTT. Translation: CASSLLAGPLTQYF.

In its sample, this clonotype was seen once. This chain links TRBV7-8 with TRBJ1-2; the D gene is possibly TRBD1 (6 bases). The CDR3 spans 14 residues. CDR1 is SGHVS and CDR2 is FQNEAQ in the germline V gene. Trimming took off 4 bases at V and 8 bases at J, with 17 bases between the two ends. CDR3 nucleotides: TGTGCCAGCAGCTCAGTGGGGGGCTTGGAGGGCTACACCTTC. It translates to CASSSVGGLEGYTF.

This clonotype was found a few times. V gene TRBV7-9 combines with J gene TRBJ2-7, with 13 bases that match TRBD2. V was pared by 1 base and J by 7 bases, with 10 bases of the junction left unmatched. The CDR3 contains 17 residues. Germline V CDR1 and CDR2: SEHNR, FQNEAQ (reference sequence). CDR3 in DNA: TGTGCCAGCAGCTTAGGGCCCGGGACTAGCGGGAACAAAGAGCAGTACTTC. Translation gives CASSLGPGTSGNKEQYF.

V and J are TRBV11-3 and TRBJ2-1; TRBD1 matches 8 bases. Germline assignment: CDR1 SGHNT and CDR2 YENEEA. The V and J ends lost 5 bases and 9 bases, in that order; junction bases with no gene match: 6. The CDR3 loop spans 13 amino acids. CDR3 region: CASSQTGGGEQFF. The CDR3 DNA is TGTGCCAGCAGCCAAACAGGGGGTGGTGAGCAGTTCTTC.

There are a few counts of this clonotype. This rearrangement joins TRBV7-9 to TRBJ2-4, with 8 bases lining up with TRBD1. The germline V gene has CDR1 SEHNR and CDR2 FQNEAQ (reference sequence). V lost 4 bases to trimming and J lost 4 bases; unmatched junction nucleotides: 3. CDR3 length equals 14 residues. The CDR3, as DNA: TGTGCCAGCAGCTCCACAGGGGGGAAAAACATTCAGTACTTC. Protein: CASSSTGGKNIQYF.

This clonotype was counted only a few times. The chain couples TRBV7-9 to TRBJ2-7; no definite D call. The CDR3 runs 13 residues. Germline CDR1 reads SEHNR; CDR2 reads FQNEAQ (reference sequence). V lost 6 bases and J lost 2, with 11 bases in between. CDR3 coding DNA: TGTGCCAGCAGAGATGGCCTTACCTACGAGCAGTACTTC. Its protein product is CASRDGLTYEQYF.

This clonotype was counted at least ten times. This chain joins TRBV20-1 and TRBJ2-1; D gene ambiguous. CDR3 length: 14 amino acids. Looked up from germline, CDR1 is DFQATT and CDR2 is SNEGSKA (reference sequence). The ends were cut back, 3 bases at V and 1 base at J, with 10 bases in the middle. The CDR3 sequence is CSARSLWSYNEQFF. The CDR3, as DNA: TGCAGTGCTAGGTCCCTTTGGTCCTACAATGAGCAGTTCTTC.

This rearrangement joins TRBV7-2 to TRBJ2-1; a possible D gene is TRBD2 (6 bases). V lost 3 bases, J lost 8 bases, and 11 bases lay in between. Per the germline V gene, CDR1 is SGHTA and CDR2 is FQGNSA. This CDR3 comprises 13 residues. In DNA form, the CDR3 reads TGTGCCAGCAGCTTTGGCGGGGCCGATGAGCAGTTCTTC. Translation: CASSFGGADEQFF.

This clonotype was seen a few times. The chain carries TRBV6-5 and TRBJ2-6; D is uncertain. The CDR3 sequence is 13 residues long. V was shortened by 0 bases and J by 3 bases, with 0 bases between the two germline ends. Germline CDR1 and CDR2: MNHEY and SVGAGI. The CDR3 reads CASSYSGANVLTF. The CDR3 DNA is TGTGCCAGCAGTTACTCTGGGGCCAACGTCCTGACTTTC.

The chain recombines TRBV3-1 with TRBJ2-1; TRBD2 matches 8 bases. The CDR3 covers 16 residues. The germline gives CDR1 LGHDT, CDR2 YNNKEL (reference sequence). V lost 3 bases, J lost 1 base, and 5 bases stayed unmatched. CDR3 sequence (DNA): TGTGCCAGCAGCCATGGGACTAGTTTTTCCTACAATGAGCAGTTCTTC. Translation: CASSHGTSFSYNEQFF.

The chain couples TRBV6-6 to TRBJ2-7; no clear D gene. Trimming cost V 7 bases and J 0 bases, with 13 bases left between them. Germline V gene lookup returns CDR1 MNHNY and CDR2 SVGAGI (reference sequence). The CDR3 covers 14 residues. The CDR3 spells CASNSLDHSYEQYF. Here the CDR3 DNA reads TGTGCCAGCAATTCCCTGGACCACTCCTACGAGCAGTACTTC.

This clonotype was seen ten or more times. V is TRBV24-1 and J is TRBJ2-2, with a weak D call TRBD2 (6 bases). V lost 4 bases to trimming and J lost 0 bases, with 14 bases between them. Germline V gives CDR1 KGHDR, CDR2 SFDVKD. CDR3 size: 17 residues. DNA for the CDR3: TGTGCCACCAGTGAGCCTCTCTCGGGGGCGAACACCGGGGAGCTGTTTTTT. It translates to CATSEPLSGANTGELFF.

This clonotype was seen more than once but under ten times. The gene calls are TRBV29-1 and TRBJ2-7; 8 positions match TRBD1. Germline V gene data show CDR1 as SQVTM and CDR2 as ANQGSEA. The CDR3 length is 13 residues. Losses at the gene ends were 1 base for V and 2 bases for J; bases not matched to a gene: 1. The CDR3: CSVEGRGPYEQYF. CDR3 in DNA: TGCAGCGTTGAAGGCAGGGGGCCCTACGAGCAGTACTTC.

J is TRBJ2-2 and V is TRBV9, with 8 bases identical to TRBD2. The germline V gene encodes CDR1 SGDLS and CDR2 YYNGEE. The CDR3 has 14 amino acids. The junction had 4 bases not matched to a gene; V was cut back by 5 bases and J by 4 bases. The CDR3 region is CASSSGGLTGELFF. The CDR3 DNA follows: TGTGCCAGCAGTTCGGGGGGGCTCACCGGGGAGCTGTTTTTT.

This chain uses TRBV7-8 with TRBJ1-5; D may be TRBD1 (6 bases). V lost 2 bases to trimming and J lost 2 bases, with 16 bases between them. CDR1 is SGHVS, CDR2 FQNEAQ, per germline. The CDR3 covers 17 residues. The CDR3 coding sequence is TGTGCCAGCAGCTTATTAGGCAGGGGCGTTGGCAATCAGCCCCAGCATTTT. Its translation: CASSLLGRGVGNQPQHF.

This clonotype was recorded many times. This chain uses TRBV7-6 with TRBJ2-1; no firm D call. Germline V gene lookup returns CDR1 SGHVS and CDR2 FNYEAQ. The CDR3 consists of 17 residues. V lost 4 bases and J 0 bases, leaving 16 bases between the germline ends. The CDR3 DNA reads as TGTGCCAGCAGCTCACGGACGTCTTCCAGCTCCTACAATGAGCAGTTCTTC. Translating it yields CASSSRTSSSSYNEQFF.

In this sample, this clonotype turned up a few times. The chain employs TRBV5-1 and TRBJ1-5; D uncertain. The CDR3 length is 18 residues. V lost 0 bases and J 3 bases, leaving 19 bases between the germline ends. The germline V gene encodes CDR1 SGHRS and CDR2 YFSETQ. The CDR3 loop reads CASSLAGLASLHNQPQHF. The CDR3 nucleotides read TGCGCCAGCAGCTTGGCCGGTCTAGCTTCGCTGCACAATCAGCCCCAGCATTTT.

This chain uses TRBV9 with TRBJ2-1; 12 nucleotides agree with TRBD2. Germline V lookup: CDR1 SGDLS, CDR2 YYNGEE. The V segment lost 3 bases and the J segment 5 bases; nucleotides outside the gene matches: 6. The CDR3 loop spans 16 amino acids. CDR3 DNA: TGTGCCAGCAGCGCAGGACTAGCGGGGAAACACAATGAGCAGTTCTTC. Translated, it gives CASSAGLAGKHNEQFF.

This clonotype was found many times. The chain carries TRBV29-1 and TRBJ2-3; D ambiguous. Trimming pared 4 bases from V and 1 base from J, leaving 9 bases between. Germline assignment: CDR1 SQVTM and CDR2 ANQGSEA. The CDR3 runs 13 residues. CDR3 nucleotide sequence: TGCAGCGTTGGCGAACAGCGCACAGATACGCAGTATTTT. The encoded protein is CSVGEQRTDTQYF.

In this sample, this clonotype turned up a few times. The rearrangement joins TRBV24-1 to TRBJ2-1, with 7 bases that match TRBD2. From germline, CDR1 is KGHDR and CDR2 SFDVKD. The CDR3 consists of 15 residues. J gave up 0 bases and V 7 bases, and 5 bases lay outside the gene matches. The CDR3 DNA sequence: TGTGCCACCAGACCCGGGGGGAGCTCCTACAATGAGCAGTTCTTC. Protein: CATRPGGSSYNEQFF.

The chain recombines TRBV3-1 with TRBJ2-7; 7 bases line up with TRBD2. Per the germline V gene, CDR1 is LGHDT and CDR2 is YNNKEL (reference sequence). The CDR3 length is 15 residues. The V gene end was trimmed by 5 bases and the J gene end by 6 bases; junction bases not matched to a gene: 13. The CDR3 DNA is TGTGCCAGCAGCGGTCGAGGGAGGGAGTTGGGCGAGCAGTACTTC. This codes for CASSGRGRELGEQYF.

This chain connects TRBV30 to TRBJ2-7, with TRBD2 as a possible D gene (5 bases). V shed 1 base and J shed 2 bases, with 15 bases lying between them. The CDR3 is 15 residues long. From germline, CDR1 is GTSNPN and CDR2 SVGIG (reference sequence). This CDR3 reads CAWSGGSGSTYEQYF. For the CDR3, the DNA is TGTGCCTGGAGTGGGGGTTCGGGGTCGACCTACGAGCAGTACTTC.

The DNA for the CDR3 is TGTGCCAGCAGCGAAGACAGGGCCTCCTACGAGCAGTACTTC. Its translation is CASSEDRASYEQYF. The chain recombines TRBV7-9 with TRBJ2-7, with 7 bases that match TRBD1. The CDR3 is made up of 14 amino acids. Germline CDR1 reads SEHNR; CDR2 reads FQNEAQ (reference sequence). With V trimmed by 5 bases and J by 0 bases, 4 bases remained unmatched.

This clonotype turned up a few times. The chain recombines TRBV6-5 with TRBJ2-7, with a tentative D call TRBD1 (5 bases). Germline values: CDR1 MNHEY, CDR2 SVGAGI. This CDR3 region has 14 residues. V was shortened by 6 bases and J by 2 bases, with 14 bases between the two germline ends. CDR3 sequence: CASSPDSTPYEQYF. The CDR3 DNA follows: TGTGCCAGCAGCCCAGACAGTACCCCCTACGAGCAGTACTTC.

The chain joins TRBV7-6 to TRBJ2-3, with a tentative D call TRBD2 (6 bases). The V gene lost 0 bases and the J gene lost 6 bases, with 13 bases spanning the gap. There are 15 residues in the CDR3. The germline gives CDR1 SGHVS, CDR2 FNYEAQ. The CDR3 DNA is TGTGCCAGCAGCTTAGCTCAGCGGGTGGATGATACGCAGTATTTT. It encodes CASSLAQRVDDTQYF.

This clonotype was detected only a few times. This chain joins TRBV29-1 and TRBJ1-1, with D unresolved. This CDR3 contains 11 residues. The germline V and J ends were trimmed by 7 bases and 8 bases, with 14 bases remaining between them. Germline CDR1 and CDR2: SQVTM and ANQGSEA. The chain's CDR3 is CSGIEGPEAFF. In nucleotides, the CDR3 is TGCAGCGGGATCGAGGGCCCAGAAGCTTTCTTT.

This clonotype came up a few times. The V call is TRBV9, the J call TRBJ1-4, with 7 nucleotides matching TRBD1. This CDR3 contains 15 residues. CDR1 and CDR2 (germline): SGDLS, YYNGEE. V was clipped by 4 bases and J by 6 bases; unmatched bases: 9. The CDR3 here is CASSPRQGVDEKLFF. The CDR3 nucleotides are TGTGCCAGCAGCCCCCGACAGGGAGTCGATGAAAAACTGTTTTTT.

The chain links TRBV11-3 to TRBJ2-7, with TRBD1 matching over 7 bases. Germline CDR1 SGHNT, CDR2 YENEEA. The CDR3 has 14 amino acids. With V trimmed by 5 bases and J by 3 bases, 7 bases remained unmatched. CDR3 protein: CASSDGTENYEQYF. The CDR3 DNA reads TGTGCCAGCAGCGACGGGACAGAAAACTACGAGCAGTACTTC.